This T cell receptor (beta chain) was profiled in a study of blood T cell repertoires in COVID-19. Whole-study context: The United States, Italy and Spain were the sources of the acute and convalescent COVID-19 samples.

Methods used by the authors: Amplification with reference gene primers provided the estimates of nucleated cell counts. Here immunoSEQ multiplex PCR was the method, and the copy in TCRdb shows in-frame clones only, minus some. The DNA was the basis for D and trimming; V, J and clone size are from that table. The sample records more than 250,000 clones, around 87% being singletons. Cohort allocation depended upon clinical history that participants reported. Symptom resolution, clearance, or two negative PCRs marked donors in Cohort 3 as recovered. The V segment lost 6 bases and the J segment 2 bases; nucleotides outside the gene matches: 13. Germline V CDR1 and CDR2: LNHDA, SQIVND (reference sequence). CDR3 length: 17 residues.

The sequence derives from a woman in her 30s who had recovered from COVID-19. The chain recombines TRBV19 with TRBJ2-3; 8 bases align to TRBD1. Sequenced sample: PBMCs or T cells enriched from blood (not recorded which). The DNA of the CDR3 is TGTGCCAGTAGCCATATACCAGGACAGGGATTCACAGATACGCAGTATTTT. Its protein is CASSHIPGQGFTDTQYF. Based on the CDR3 plus reference TRBV19 and TRBJ2-3, the full variable domain is DGGITQSPKYLFRKEGQNVTLSCEQNLNHDAMYWYRQDPGQGLRLIYYSQIVNDFQKGDIAEGYSVSREKKESFPLTVTSAQKNPTAFYLCASSHIPGQGFTDTQYFGPGTRLTVL.